These T cell receptor beta chains were read from a single sample in a study of blood T cells in healthy people across ages. TCRdb called the 5' RACE reads again in MiXCR, with one record for every CDR3 protein. This table has approximately 690,000 distinct CDR3 sequences, roughly three fifths appearing once. Input material: blood. These TCRs come from a man aged 55 to 70 in good health. Both conserved end residues are part of each CDR3. The D gene is left open where the match is weak. Clone size is shown for a subset of rows, as once, few, many or a class of expanded clone.

d_gene	v_gene	j_gene	abundance	CDR3nt	CDR3aa
-	TRBV5-1	TRBJ2-5	-	TGCGCCAGCAAGGGGCAGGGTGTAGAGACCCAGTACTTC	CASKGQGVETQYF
-	TRBV12-3/TRBV12-4	TRBJ2-7	-	TGTGCCAGCAGCCCGCAGCCCTACGAGCAGTACTTC	CASSPQPYEQYF
-	TRBV12-3/TRBV12-4	TRBJ2-3	-	TGTGCCAGCAGTTTATGGGGGAAGGGGGGGGCAGATACGCAATATTTT	CASSLWGKGGADTQYF
-	TRBV12-3/TRBV12-4	TRBJ2-1	-	TGTGCCAGCAGTCCAGTGGGCTCCTACAATGAGCAGTTCTTC	CASSPVGSYNEQFF
TRBD2	TRBV20-1	TRBJ2-1	few	TGCAGTGCTCCATTCCCGGGACTAGAGCGTGAGCAGTTCTTC	CSAPFPGLEREQFF
-	TRBV20-1	TRBJ2-5	once	TGCAGTGCTAGCCCGGGACTCCTGGGGACGACCCAGTACTTC	CSASPGLLGTTQYF
-	TRBV29-1	TRBJ2-5	few	TGCAGCGCAGTGCCAGGGAGGGAGACCCAGTACTTC	CSAVPGRETQYF
-	TRBV7-9	TRBJ1-1	-	TGTGCCAGCAGCGCGCCAGGGAACTTCGCTGAAGCTTTCTTT	CASSAPGNFAEAFF
-	TRBV10-2	TRBJ2-5	many	TGCGCCAGCAGCGTTGGGGCCCGGGAGACCCAGTACTTC	CASSVGARETQYF
-	TRBV4-1	TRBJ2-7	-	TGCGCCAGCAGCCCGGGGGACGCGTCCTACGAGCAGTACTTC	CASSPGDASYEQYF
TRBD2	TRBV10-3	TRBJ2-3	once	TGTGCCATCAGTGAGTCTATTAGCGGGGGGGATAGCGGCACAGATACGCAGTATTTT	CAISESISGGDSGTDTQYF
-	TRBV20-1	TRBJ1-2	-	TGCAGTGCTGGAGGGACGGCAGCCAACTATGGCTACACCTTC	CSAGGTAANYGYTF
TRBD2	TRBV10-3	TRBJ2-7	few	TGTGCCATCAGTGAGTCAGGGACTAGCTCCTACGAGCAGTACTTC	CAISESGTSSYEQYF
-	TRBV10-3	TRBJ1-2	-	TGTGCCATCAGTGGAAGAAGGGTGGGAACAGTCTATGGCTACACCTTC	CAISGRRVGTVYGYTF
-	TRBV2	TRBJ2-5	few	TGTGCCAGCAGTGACCTGGGACTCTACAATGAGCAGTACTTC	CASSDLGLYNEQYF
-	TRBV28	TRBJ2-2	-	TGTGCCAGCAGGCTGAACACCGGGGAGCTGTTTTTT	CASRLNTGELFF
-	TRBV5-1	TRBJ2-2	few	TGCGCCAGCAGCTTGTGGCAGGCTGTGAACACCGGGGAGCTGTTTTTT	CASSLWQAVNTGELFF
-	TRBV29-1	TRBJ1-2	few	TGCAGCGTGGAAACACCGCACAGGGAAGGCTACACCTTC	CSVETPHREGYTF
TRBD2	TRBV20-1	TRBJ2-5	-	TGCAGTGCTAGAGATCAGACTAGCCTCGGGACCCAGTACTTC	CSARDQTSLGTQYF
-	TRBV29-1	TRBJ2-3	once	TGCAGCGCCCTCTCCCACAGCACAGATACGCAGTATTTT	CSALSHSTDTQYF
-	TRBV7-2	TRBJ2-7	-	TGTGCCAGCAGCTTTTCTCCCTACGAGCAGTACTTC	CASSFSPYEQYF
TRBD1	TRBV5-1	TRBJ1-1	-	TGCGCCAGCAGCTTGGCCGGGACAGGGGAGAACACTGAAGCTTTCTTT	CASSLAGTGENTEAFF
-	TRBV5-1	TRBJ2-7	-	TGCGCCAGCAGCCTAACCGGACCCCTCGAGCAGTACTTC	CASSLTGPLEQYF
TRBD1	TRBV10-3	TRBJ1-6	-	TGTGGCACGACAGGGGCCAATAATTCACCCCTCCACTTT	CGTTGANNSPLHF
TRBD2	TRBV20-1	TRBJ2-7	-	TGCAGTGCCCCGAGGACTAGCGGGGGGCCCCATCAGTACTTC	CSAPRTSGGPHQYF
TRBD2	TRBV6-5	TRBJ2-1	-	TGTGCCAGCAGTTACCGGCTAGCGGGGGAGGATGAGCAGTTCTTC	CASSYRLAGEDEQFF
-	TRBV4-1	TRBJ2-1	few	TGCGCCAGCAGCCAAGATCGCGGCCGGGCGGACTACAATGAGCAGTTCTTC	CASSQDRGRADYNEQFF
TRBD2	TRBV6-5	TRBJ2-7	-	TGTGCGAGCAGTTCCTACGGACTAGCGGGGGACGAGCAGTACTTC	CASSSYGLAGDEQYF
TRBD1	TRBV6-5	TRBJ1-5	-	TGTGCCACCCGACCGGCACAGGGGCATCAGCCCCAGCATTTT	CATRPAQGHQPQHF